Presented here are 9 T cell receptor beta chains from one specimen sequenced in a study of T cells in women clearing cervical HPV infection (dated by TCRdb to the late 2010s). The library was generated by the immunoSEQ multiplex PCR assay. This is the immuneACCESS table as TCRdb keeps it, with only in-frame sequences that have V and J called. A part of the clones is gone; compared with another copy, unresolved V genes explain less than half, and the rest is unexplained. The sample table holds around 20,000 clones. The ten top clones hold roughly 4.6% of the sample. The sequenced material came from blood buffy coat. The receptor set was obtained from a woman between 18 and 70 years old with a cervical HPV16 infection that either progressed to CIN3+ or cleared (not recorded which).

A remark on this clone: From the germline J gene comes the end of the CDR3, since the read stops 3 residues before it. This rearrangement joins TRBV4-1 to TRBJ2-7; 14 positions match TRBD2. Germline V lookup: CDR1 MGHRA, CDR2 YSYEKL. CDR3 length: 15 residues. V lost 5 bases, J lost 6 bases, and 6 bases stayed unmatched. The DNA read from the CDR3 is TGCGCCAGCAGCGCAAGACTAGCGGGGGGGGTCGAG. Protein sequence: CASSARLAGGVE. The CDR3 as a whole reads CASSARLAGGVEQYF.

Regarding this clone: The sequenced fragment ends 3 residues before the CDR3 boundary, so the rest is inferred from the germline J gene. The chain recombines TRBV30 with TRBJ2-1, with 8 bases identical to TRBD2. CDR1 is GTSNPN, CDR2 SVGIG, per germline (reference sequence). The CDR3 is made up of 14 amino acids. V dropped 3 bases and J dropped 2; count of bases not matched to a gene: 3. The CDR3 here is CAWRRRGAYNEQFF. The CDR3 DNA, read in part, is TGTGCCTGGAGGCGGCGGGGGGCCTACAATGAG.

To note about this clone: The DNA ends 3 residues before the CDR3 does, and the rest of the CDR3 is filled in from the germline J gene. The chain couples TRBV20-1 to TRBJ2-5, with D uncertain. The V and J ends lost 5 bases and 1 base respectively, with 14 bases between them. From germline, CDR1 is DFQATT and CDR2 SNEGSKA (reference sequence). This CDR3 spans 14 amino acids. CDR3 loop: CSAFLLTPQETQYF. The CDR3 bases that were read are TGCAGTGCTTTCCTTCTAACGCCCCAAGAGACC.

This clone registers medium-sized by frequency. The read ends 3 residues before the CDR3 terminus; that terminus is restored from the germline J gene. This rearrangement joins TRBV18 to TRBJ2-3; D is perhaps TRBD2 (6 bases). The germline V gene has CDR1 KGHSH and CDR2 LQKENI. CDR3 length: 16 amino acids. Trimming cost V 1 base and J 6 bases, with 17 bases left between them. CDR3 protein: CASSPQLPKGGDTQYF. The CDR3 bases that were read are TGTGCCAGCTCACCACAACTCCCCAAAGGAGGGGATACG.

On this clone itself: Coverage ceases 3 residues before the CDR3 finishes, and the germline J gene fills in the end. The genes are TRBV29-1 and TRBJ1-5; 11 bases line up with TRBD1. The CDR3 is 13 amino acids. Germline assignment: CDR1 SQVTM and CDR2 ANQGSEA. The J segment lost 7 bases and the V segment lost 4 bases, leaving 3 bases of the junction unmatched. CDR3 in amino acids: CSVAGTGGQPQHF. The covered CDR3 bases are TGCAGCGTTGCCGGGACAGGGGGACAGCCC.

Worth noting for this clone: The CDR3 extends 3 residues past the end of the read, so its final part is completed from the germline J gene. The V call is TRBV20-1, the J call TRBJ2-5, with TRBD1 matching 9 bases. Germline CDR1 and CDR2: DFQATT and SNEGSKA (reference sequence). V was clipped by 6 bases and J by 1 base; unmatched bases: 9. This CDR3 has 15 residues. The part of the CDR3 DNA that was read is TGCAGTGCCGGTCCGGGACAGGGCTTCCAAGAGACC. As protein: CSAGPGQGFQET. The whole CDR3 sequence reads CSAGPGQGFQETQYF.

Concerning this clone: The read falls 3 residues short of the CDR3 end, and the missing part is taken from the germline J gene. This chain connects TRBV7-2 to TRBJ2-1; a weak D match, TRBD2 (6 bases). The ends were cut back, 0 bases at V and 7 bases at J, with 19 bases in the middle. Germline V gives CDR1 SGHTA, CDR2 FQGNSA. The CDR3 is made up of 17 amino acids. CDR3 residues: CASSLALGGMGVNEQFF. The sequenced part of the CDR3 DNA is TGTGCCAGCAGCTTAGCGCTGGGGGGAATGGGGGTTAATGAG.

To note about this clone: The read comes to an end 3 residues before the CDR3 does, leaving the germline J gene to fill in the end. The chain links TRBV29-1 to TRBJ2-2, with 11 bases matching TRBD1. With 6 bases clipped from V and 7 bases from J, the junction kept 4 bases outside the gene matches. Looked up from germline, CDR1 is SQVTM and CDR2 is ANQGSEA. This CDR3 is built from 13 residues. The sequenced part of the CDR3 DNA is TGCAGCGTGGGACAGGGGGTAATCGGGGAG. It yields the protein CSVGQGVIGE. The entire CDR3 protein reads CSVGQGVIGELFF.

This chain's CDR3 is CSASELVLSYNEQFF. CDR3 DNA, as far as it was read: TGCAGTGCTAGCGAACTAGTCCTCTCCTACAATGAG. J is TRBJ2-1 and V is TRBV20-1; a possible D gene is TRBD2 (5 bases). The sequence runs out 3 residues before the end of the CDR3; the remainder is reconstructed from the germline J gene. The V end lost 3 bases, the J end lost 0 bases, and 12 bases lay between the germline ends. CDR1 and CDR2 from the germline V gene are DFQATT and SNEGSKA (reference sequence). This CDR3 has 15 amino acids.